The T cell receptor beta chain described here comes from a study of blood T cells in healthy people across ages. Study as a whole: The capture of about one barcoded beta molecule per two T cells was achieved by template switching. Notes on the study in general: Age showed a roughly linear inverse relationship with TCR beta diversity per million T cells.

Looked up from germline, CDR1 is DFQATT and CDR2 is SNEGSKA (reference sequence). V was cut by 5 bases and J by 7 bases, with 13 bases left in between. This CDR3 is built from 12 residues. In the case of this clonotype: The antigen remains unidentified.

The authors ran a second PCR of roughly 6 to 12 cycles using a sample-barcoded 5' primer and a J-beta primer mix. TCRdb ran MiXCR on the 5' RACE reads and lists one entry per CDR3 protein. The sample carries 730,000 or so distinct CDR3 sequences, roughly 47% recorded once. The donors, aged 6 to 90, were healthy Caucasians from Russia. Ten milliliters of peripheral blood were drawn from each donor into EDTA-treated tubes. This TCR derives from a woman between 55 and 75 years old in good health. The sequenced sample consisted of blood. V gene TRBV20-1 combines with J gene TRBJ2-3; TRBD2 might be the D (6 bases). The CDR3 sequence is CSAPRLGNTQYF. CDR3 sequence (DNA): TGCAGTGCTCCCCGACTAGGAAATACGCAGTATTTT.